This TCR beta chain was sequenced during a study of blood T cell repertoires in COVID-19. Looking at the study overall: Sites in the United States, Italy and Spain provided acute and convalescent COVID-19 samples. T cells, B-cell-depleted T cells, or PBMCs supplied cDNA or gDNA.

As handled by the study authors: Quantification of nucleated cells was approximated via reference gene primer amplification. Clones were sequenced by immunoSEQ multiplex PCR, and TCRdb holds only the in-frame ones, with some missing. That table is the source of V, J and clone size, and D and trimming were worked out from the DNA. The sample records approximately 200,000 clones, approximately 82% being singletons. The CDR3 sequence is 15 residues long. V was clipped by 4 bases and J by 0 bases; unmatched bases: 0. Germline-derived CDR1 and CDR2 are SGHRS and YFSETQ. Sequenced: peripheral blood. The J gene is TRBJ2-7, the V gene TRBV5-1, with TRBD2 matching 14 bases. This TCR derives from a human donor with acute or convalescent COVID-19. The donor label of this sample is uncertain. The DNA for the CDR3 is TGCGCCAGCAGCGGGACTAGCGGGAGCTCCTACGAGCAGTACTTC. This gives the protein CASSGTSGSSYEQYF.